This TCR beta chain is drawn from a study of regulatory T cells in long-lasting Graves disease. Indicated time point: persistent/refractory GD, antithyroid drugs over 5 years with positive TRAb. Scientists built the TCR library using RNA that was extracted from PBMCs. Combining iRepertoire HTBI primers with Arm-PCR of CDR3 regions, the authors built TCR beta libraries. TCRdb fed the multiplex PCR reads into MiXCR, producing one record per CDR3 protein. This table has under 350,000 distinct CDR3 sequences, more than 20% appearing once. The CDR3 contains 12 residues. CDR1 is SQVTM, CDR2 ANQGSEA, per germline. V dropped 3 bases and J dropped 11 bases, with 16 bases sitting between them. This clonotype appeared a few times.

Sequenced here: peripheral blood mononuclear cells (PBMCs), sampled when the disease was refractory, from a patient treated with antithyroid drugs. This clonotype was sampled from a female donor with Graves disease. The chain carries TRBV29-1 and TRBJ1-1, with D possibly TRBD1 on 6 matching bases. The CDR3 DNA sequence: TGCAGCGTTGATTACGGGACAAGTGGCGCTTTCTTT. It encodes CSVDYGTSGAFF.